Reported below is one TCR beta chain. The authors extracted RNA and reverse transcribed it into cDNA as the sequencing template. This table comes from immunoSEQ multiplex PCR, and its TCRdb copy is limited to in-frame clones, with some not included. The table includes some 240,000 clones, 50% to 60% detected once. This record belongs to a study of CD8+ T cells in alopecia areata. For the study at large: Treatment with tofacitinib (6 to 18 months) was followed by 6 months off drug.

Trimming pared 2 bases from V and 0 bases from J, leaving 10 bases between. Germline V gene lookup returns CDR1 GTSNPN and CDR2 SVGIG (reference sequence). The CDR3 has 14 residues. The specimen was CD4+ T cells sorted from blood, collected at week 0. V gene TRBV30 combines with J gene TRBJ1-1; D is perhaps TRBD1 (5 bases). The source is a human donor with alopecia areata. The CDR3 reads CAWSPGLVNTEAFF. Written as DNA, the CDR3 is TGTGCCTGGAGTCCGGGACTGGTGAACACTGAAGCTTTCTTT.